Detailed here is one T cell receptor (beta chain). The junction and the germline gene differ at one end; a read error may be behind it. TCRdb redid the calling of the 5' RACE reads with MiXCR, one entry per CDR3 protein. Of about 690,000 distinct CDR3 sequences in the sample, approximately 22% were seen once. The length of the CDR3 is 14 residues. Germline assignment: CDR1 SGHTA and CDR2 FQGTGA. This sample stems from a study of identical twins. A further study also used this sample, focusing on T cells expressing NK-cell markers.

The chain has TRBV7-3 and TRBJ2-4; 8 bases are shared with TRBD1. Material for sequencing was PBMCs. The receptor was isolated from a woman aged 18-29 years in good health. CDR3 coding DNA: TGTGCCAGCAGCTTATCTGCAGGGGGCAACACTCAGTACTTC. Translating it yields CASSLSAGGNTQYF.